This entry features one T cell receptor (beta chain) sequence. PCR was performed using 60 Vbeta and 13 Jbeta primers. Profiling relied on immunoSEQ multiplex PCR, and the TCRdb table lists in-frame clones only, not all of them. Of about 43,000 clones listed, roughly 51% are singletons. The data were taken from a study of cytomegalovirus exposure and HLA in healthy donors. Study-wide context: An earlier analysis found fewer than 140 million unique TCR beta sequences from approximately 200 million T cells.

The clonotype comes from a man in his 60s in good health and CMV-seronegative. Sequenced material: PBMCs.

The CDR3 here is CSGNGDYGYTF. The CDR3 nucleotides are TGCAGTGGTAACGGGGACTATGGCTACACCTTC. The rearrangement links TRBV20-1 to TRBJ1-2; D gene ambiguous. CDR1 and CDR2 from the germline V gene are DFQATT and SNEGSKA (reference sequence). V was cut by 7 bases and J by 3 bases, with 9 bases left in between. The CDR3 is 11 residues long.